This is a list of T cell receptor beta chains from one sample in a study of blood T cell repertoires in COVID-19. Measured with immunoSEQ multiplex PCR; TCRdb has only the in-frame clones, and not every one. The repertoire includes a few hundred thousand clones, around 88% of them detected once, and 1% to 1.5% sits in the top ten. Sequenced input: peripheral blood. These receptors all come from a woman aged 50 to 65 with acute or convalescent COVID-19. CDR3s include the opening cysteine and the closing phenylalanine or tryptophan. Fields, in order: J gene, D gene, V gene, clone size, CDR3 protein, CDR3 DNA. D genes are given only for firm matches. Size values are once, few and many counts, or a class for expanded clones, and some rows have none.

J: TRBJ2-1; D: -; V: TRBV5-1; size: -; CDR3: CASSLGGRVNEQFF; DNA: TGCGCCAGCAGCTTGGGAGGCAGGGTGAATGAGCAGTTCTTC
J: TRBJ1-1; D: -; V: TRBV7-9; size: once; CDR3: CASSITGRFTEAFF; DNA: TGTGCCAGCAGCATAACAGGGCGTTTCACTGAAGCTTTCTTT
J: TRBJ1-1; D: TRBD1; V: TRBV6-5; size: -; CDR3: CASRRDRGNTEAFF; DNA: TGTGCCAGCAGAAGGGACAGGGGTAACACTGAAGCTTTCTTT
J: TRBJ1-1; D: TRBD1; V: TRBV7-9; size: -; CDR3: CASSLPGTGNTEAFF; DNA: TGTGCCAGCAGCTTACCAGGGACAGGGAACACTGAAGCTTTCTTT
J: TRBJ2-7; D: TRBD2; V: TRBV30; size: -; CDR3: CAWSLAGVNYEQYF; DNA: TGTGCCTGGAGTTTAGCGGGAGTAAACTACGAGCAGTACTTC
J: TRBJ1-5; D: -; V: TRBV7-6; size: -; CDR3: CASSPGGMRLSQEQPQHF; DNA: TGTGCCAGCAGCCCGGGGGGTATGAGGTTGTCGCAGGAGCAGCCCCAGCATTTT
J: TRBJ2-1; D: -; V: TRBV19; size: -; CDR3: CASSTTRVGSSYNEQFF; DNA: TGTGCCAGTAGTACTACCCGCGTCGGTAGCTCCTACAATGAGCAGTTCTTC
J: TRBJ1-1; D: -; V: TRBV4-1; size: once; CDR3: CASSLEKGGKSTEAFF; DNA: TGCGCCAGCAGCCTAGAAAAGGGAGGGAAGTCCACTGAAGCTTTCTTT
J: TRBJ1-5; D: -; V: TRBV25-1; size: -; CDR3: CASSGRNSNQPQHF; DNA: TGTGCCAGCAGTGGGCGGAATAGCAATCAGCCCCAGCATTTT
J: TRBJ1-1; D: -; V: TRBV19; size: -; CDR3: CASTVQGSNTEAFF; DNA: TGTGCCAGTACTGTTCAGGGATCGAACACTGAAGCTTTCTTT
J: TRBJ1-1; D: -; V: TRBV3-1/TRBV3-2; size: -; CDR3: CASSQEGGMGAFF; DNA: TGTGCCAGCAGCCAAGAGGGGGGGATGGGAGCTTTCTTT
J: TRBJ1-2; D: -; V: TRBV4-1; size: -; CDR3: CASSQVLGGRVYGYTF; DNA: TGCGCCAGCAGCCAAGTCCTCGGGGGTCGAGTCTATGGCTACACCTTC
J: TRBJ2-3; D: TRBD2; V: TRBV7-2; size: few; CDR3: CASSLVRLAGDTQYF; DNA: TGTGCCAGCAGCTTAGTTCGACTAGCGGGGGATACGCAGTATTTT
J: TRBJ2-2; D: -; V: TRBV11-3; size: many; CDR3: CASSPLTGHTGELFF; DNA: TGTGCCAGCAGCCCTCTGACAGGCCACACCGGGGAGCTGTTTTTT
J: TRBJ2-2; D: -; V: TRBV2; size: -; CDR3: CASSDRRVELSVLFF; DNA: TGTGCCAGCAGTGATAGACGTGTGGAGCTTAGCGTGTTGTTTTTT
J: TRBJ1-5; D: TRBD1; V: TRBV14; size: -; CDR3: CASSPTGGNQPQHF; DNA: TGTGCCAGCAGCCCAACAGGGGGCAATCAGCCCCAGCATTTT
J: TRBJ2-2; D: TRBD1; V: TRBV6-1; size: -; CDR3: CASSLWTGDTGELFF; DNA: TGTGCCAGCAGCCTTTGGACAGGGGACACCGGGGAGCTGTTTTTT
J: TRBJ2-3; D: -; V: TRBV6-5; size: -; CDR3: CASSYYRGGTQYF; DNA: TGTGCCAGCAGTTACTACCGGGGTGGTACGCAGTATTTT
J: TRBJ1-2; D: -; V: TRBV28; size: -; CDR3: CASSSGDFGYTF; DNA: TGTGCCAGCAGTTCGGGGGATTTTGGCTACACCTTC
J: TRBJ2-1; D: -; V: TRBV7-2; size: -; CDR3: CASSSGFGPLAGQGNEQFF; DNA: TGTGCCAGCAGCTCCGGATTCGGACCCCTAGCGGGACAGGGGAATGAGCAGTTCTTC
J: TRBJ1-2; D: -; V: TRBV5-6; size: -; CDR3: CASSFRQDGRGYTF; DNA: TGTGCCAGCAGCTTCCGACAGGATGGCCGCGGCTACACCTTC
J: TRBJ1-2; D: -; V: TRBV6-5; size: few; CDR3: CASIERGGHYGYTF; DNA: TGTGCCAGCATCGAGAGGGGAGGTCACTATGGCTACACCTTC
J: TRBJ1-2; D: -; V: TRBV6-5; size: -; CDR3: CASSPVISGFYGYTF; DNA: TGTGCCAGCAGCCCAGTCATTAGCGGATTCTATGGCTACACCTTC
J: TRBJ2-2; D: TRBD2; V: TRBV7-3; size: -; CDR3: CASSLMGLAGEGGELFF; DNA: TGTGCCAGCAGCTTAATGGGACTAGCGGGAGAGGGCGGGGAGCTGTTTTTT
J: TRBJ1-5; D: -; V: TRBV6-2/TRBV6-3; size: -; CDR3: CASSSAVGGSNQPQHF; DNA: TGTGCCAGCAGTTCCGCAGTGGGGGGAAGCAATCAGCCCCAGCATTTT
J: TRBJ2-6; D: -; V: TRBV27; size: -; CDR3: CASSFRAGANVLTF; DNA: TGTGCCAGCAGTTTCCGAGCTGGGGCCAACGTCCTGACTTTC
J: TRBJ1-2; D: -; V: TRBV2; size: -; CDR3: CASRARGGAYGYTF; DNA: TGTGCCAGCAGGGCCCGGGGCGGGGCCTATGGCTACACCTTC
J: TRBJ1-6; D: TRBD1; V: TRBV7-2; size: -; CDR3: CASSSGTEYSPLHF; DNA: TGTGCCAGCAGCTCCGGGACAGAGTATTCACCCCTCCACTTT
J: TRBJ1-2; D: -; V: TRBV6-1; size: -; CDR3: CASSDRGYGYTF; DNA: TGTGCCAGCAGTGACCGGGGCTATGGCTACACCTTC
J: TRBJ1-1; D: TRBD1; V: TRBV5-3; size: many; CDR3: CARSTRQGGTEAFF; DNA: TGTGCCAGAAGCACTCGACAGGGTGGGACTGAAGCTTTCTTT
J: TRBJ2-7; D: TRBD2; V: TRBV5-1; size: few; CDR3: CASSAGPLGTSGSEQYF; DNA: TGCGCCAGCAGCGCCGGGCCCCTCGGGACTAGCGGGTCCGAGCAGTACTTC
J: TRBJ2-6; D: -; V: TRBV5-6; size: -; CDR3: CASSPLAFSENGANVLTF; DNA: TGTGCCAGCAGCCCTCTAGCCTTCAGCGAGAATGGGGCCAACGTCCTGACTTTC
J: TRBJ2-6; D: -; V: TRBV2; size: -; CDR3: CASSGGGSGANVLTF; DNA: TGTGCCAGCAGTGGTGGGGGGTCTGGGGCCAACGTCCTGACTTTC
J: TRBJ2-1; D: TRBD2; V: TRBV7-2; size: -; CDR3: CASKIAGSSYNEQFF; DNA: TGTGCCAGCAAAATAGCGGGGAGCTCCTACAATGAGCAGTTCTTC
J: TRBJ2-2; D: -; V: TRBV2; size: -; CDR3: CASSEKGLSTGELFF; DNA: TGTGCCAGCAGTGAAAAGGGACTTAGTACCGGGGAGCTGTTTTTT
J: TRBJ1-5; D: -; V: TRBV6-4; size: many; CDR3: CASSSTADSNQPQHF; DNA: TGTGCCAGCAGCTCAACAGCTGATAGCAATCAGCCCCAGCATTTT
J: TRBJ2-5; D: -; V: TRBV5-4; size: -; CDR3: CASSFPTMGSETQYF; DNA: TGTGCCAGCAGCTTCCCGACCATGGGCTCAGAGACCCAGTACTTC
J: TRBJ1-2; D: TRBD1; V: TRBV7-8; size: once; CDR3: CASSLEGTGGWGYTF; DNA: TGTGCCAGCAGCTTAGAGGGGACAGGGGGATGGGGCTACACCTTC
J: TRBJ1-2; D: -; V: TRBV10-3; size: -; CDR3: CAISEAVEDYGYTF; DNA: TGTGCCATCAGTGAGGCGGTGGAGGACTATGGCTACACCTTC
J: TRBJ2-6; D: -; V: TRBV25-1; size: -; CDR3: CASISYSSGANVLTF; DNA: TGTGCCAGTATCAGCTACAGTTCTGGGGCCAACGTCCTGACTTTC
J: TRBJ1-6; D: -; V: TRBV19; size: many; CDR3: CASSGRGGSYNSPLHF; DNA: TGTGCCAGTAGTGGCAGGGGTGGGTCCTATAATTCACCCCTCCACTTT
J: TRBJ1-4; D: -; V: TRBV21-1; size: -; CDR3: CASPGQGGEKLFF; DNA: TGTGCCAGTCCGGGACAGGGAGGTGAAAAACTGTTTTTT
J: TRBJ1-2; D: -; V: TRBV9; size: -; CDR3: CASSVAPDSLYGGYTF; DNA: TGTGCCAGCAGCGTAGCCCCCGACAGTCTCTATGGAGGCTACACCTTC
J: TRBJ2-2; D: -; V: TRBV7-6; size: -; CDR3: CASSPSRGTGELFF; DNA: TGTGCCAGCAGCCCTAGCCGGGGCACCGGGGAGCTGTTTTTT
J: TRBJ1-4; D: -; V: TRBV28; size: -; CDR3: CASRSGSTNEKLFF; DNA: TGTGCCAGCAGATCCGGGTCAACTAATGAAAAACTGTTTTTT
J: TRBJ1-4; D: -; V: TRBV12-3/TRBV12-4; size: -; CDR3: CASAVGAREKLFF; DNA: TGTGCCTCTGCGGTAGGGGCAAGGGAAAAACTGTTTTTT
J: TRBJ1-1; D: TRBD1; V: TRBV3-1/TRBV3-2; size: few; CDR3: CASSGNSQGAGNTEAFF; DNA: TGTGCCAGCAGCGGGAATTCACAGGGGGCGGGGAACACTGAAGCTTTCTTT
J: TRBJ2-3; D: TRBD1; V: TRBV30; size: few; CDR3: CAWRRTGVDTQYF; DNA: TGTGCCTGGAGGCGTACAGGGGTGGATACGCAGTATTTT
J: TRBJ1-1; D: TRBD1; V: TRBV5-1; size: once; CDR3: CASSFTGGLEAFF; DNA: TGCGCCAGCAGCTTTACAGGGGGCTTAGAAGCTTTCTTT